These 9 T cell receptor beta chains came from one sample sequenced in a study of blood T cell repertoires in COVID-19. Sequenced by immunoSEQ multiplex PCR; TCRdb stores in-frame clones only, minus some. The sample includes around 200,000 clones, about 82% of them seen just once. The specimen sequenced was peripheral blood. The receptors were sampled from an elderly woman with acute or convalescent COVID-19.

The V call is TRBV19, the J call TRBJ2-1, with 9 bases identical to TRBD1. The trim removed 3 bases at V and 7 bases at J, leaving 10 bases unmatched. In germline, CDR1 is LNHDA, CDR2 SQIVND (reference sequence). The CDR3 is 16 amino acids. CDR3 sequence reads: CASSIIPGQGRNEQFF. The CDR3 nucleotides read TGTGCCAGTAGTATTATCCCGGGACAGGGTAGGAATGAGCAGTTCTTC.

This CDR3 reads CAISESGDAAGKPQHF. For the CDR3, the DNA is TGTGCCATCAGTGAGTCAGGGGATGCCGCGGGAAAGCCCCAGCATTTT. V is TRBV10-3 and J is TRBJ1-5; maybe TRBD1 (5 bases). The CDR3 consists of 16 residues. Germline values: CDR1 ENHRY, CDR2 SYGVKD. The ends were cut back, 0 bases at V and 8 bases at J, with 17 bases in the middle.

The rearrangement joins TRBV5-1 to TRBJ2-3, with 7 positions matching TRBD1. From germline, CDR1 is SGHRS and CDR2 YFSETQ. The J segment lost 2 bases and the V segment lost 0 bases, leaving 9 bases of the junction unmatched. The CDR3 loop spans 17 amino acids. The CDR3: CASSLVPGTEYTDTQYF. In DNA, the CDR3 is TGCGCCAGCAGCTTGGTACCAGGGACAGAGTACACAGATACGCAGTATTTT. Variable domain in full (rest from reference TRBV5-1 and TRBJ2-3): KAGVTQTPRYLIKTRGQQVTLSCSPISGHRSVSWYQQTPGQGLQFLFEYFSETQRNKGNFPGRFSGRQFSNSRSEMNVSTLELGDSALYLCASSLVPGTEYTDTQYFGPGTRLTVL.

This clone occurred a few times. This sample also contains other DNA sequences that code for the same CDR3. The chain joins TRBV30 to TRBJ2-3; TRBD1 is a possible D gene (5 bases). CDR3 length equals 13 residues. Germline V lookup: CDR1 GTSNPN, CDR2 SVGIG (reference sequence). The ends were cut back, 2 bases at V and 0 bases at J, with 6 bases in the middle. The CDR3 loop is CAWSTGSTDTQYF. CDR3 nucleotide sequence: TGTGCCTGGAGTACAGGTAGCACAGATACGCAGTATTTT.

V usage is TRBV4-2 and J usage is TRBJ2-1, with D possibly TRBD2 on 6 matching bases. Looked up from germline, CDR1 is LGHNA and CDR2 is YNFKEQ. The CDR3 has 15 residues. The V end was cut by 0 bases, the J end by 5 bases, with 11 bases between. The CDR3 spells CASSQDRGGHNEQFF. CDR3 nucleotides: TGTGCCAGCAGCCAAGATCGCGGAGGGCACAATGAGCAGTTCTTC.

The chain combines TRBV27 with TRBJ2-1; D is ambiguous. CDR3 length equals 14 residues. The ends were cut back, 5 bases at V and 9 bases at J, with 17 bases in the middle. Germline CDR1 is MNHEY and CDR2 is SMNVEV (reference sequence). CDR3 DNA: TGTGCCAGCAGTCCCTCGGTGTCGCGGATTGAGCAGTTCTTC. It specifies CASSPSVSRIEQFF.

J is TRBJ2-1 and V is TRBV10-1; a weak D match, TRBD1 (5 bases). The V end lost 5 bases, the J end lost 6 bases, and 14 bases lay between the germline ends. The CDR3 sequence is 14 residues long. The germline gives CDR1 WNHNN, CDR2 SYGVQD (reference sequence). The CDR3 DNA sequence: TGCGCCAGCAGTTTGGGCCGCCAGGGCAATGAGCAGTTCTTC. Protein sequence: CASSLGRQGNEQFF.

The chain is built from TRBV13 and TRBJ2-7; D is ambiguous. Germline V gene lookup returns CDR1 PRHDT and CDR2 FYEKMQ (reference sequence). V was trimmed by 5 bases and J by 5 bases, leaving 13 bases between them. The CDR3 totals 13 residues. CDR3 in amino acids: CASSPPREDEQYF. The CDR3 region has the DNA TGTGCCAGCAGCCCTCCTCGAGAGGACGAGCAGTACTTC.

V is TRBV1 and J is TRBJ2-1; the table gives TRBD2 as D, unverified against the DNA. TRBV1 is a pseudogene locus. The CDR3 runs 16 residues. The CDR3, as DNA: TGCACCAGCAGCCACCGGACTAGCGGGGGAAAAAATGAGCAGTTCTTC. Translation gives CTSSHRTSGGKNEQFF.